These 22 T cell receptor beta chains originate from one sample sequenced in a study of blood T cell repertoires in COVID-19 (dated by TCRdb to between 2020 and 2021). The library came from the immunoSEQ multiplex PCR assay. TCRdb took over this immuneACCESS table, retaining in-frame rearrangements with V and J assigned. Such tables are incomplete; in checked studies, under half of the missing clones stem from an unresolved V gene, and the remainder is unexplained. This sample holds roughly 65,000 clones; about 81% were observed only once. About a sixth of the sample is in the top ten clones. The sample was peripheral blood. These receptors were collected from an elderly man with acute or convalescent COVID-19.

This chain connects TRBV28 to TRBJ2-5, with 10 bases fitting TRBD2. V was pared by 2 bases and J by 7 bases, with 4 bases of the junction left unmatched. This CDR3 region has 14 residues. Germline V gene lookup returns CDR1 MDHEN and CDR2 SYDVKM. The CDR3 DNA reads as TGTGCCAGCAGTTTAGGACTAGCGGACTCGACCCAGTACTTC. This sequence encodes CASSLGLADSTQYF.

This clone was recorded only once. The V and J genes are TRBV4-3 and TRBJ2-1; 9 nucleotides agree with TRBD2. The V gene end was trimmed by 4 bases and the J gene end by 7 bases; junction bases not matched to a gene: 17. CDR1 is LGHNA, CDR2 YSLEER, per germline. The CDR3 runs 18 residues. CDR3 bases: TGCGCCAGCAGCCCCCTCGGGGCTAGCGGGAATATTAGGAATGAGCAGTTCTTC. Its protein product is CASSPLGASGNIRNEQFF.

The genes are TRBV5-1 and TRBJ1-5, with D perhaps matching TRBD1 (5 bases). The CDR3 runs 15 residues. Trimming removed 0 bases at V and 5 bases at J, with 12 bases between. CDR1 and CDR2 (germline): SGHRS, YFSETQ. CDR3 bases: TGCGCCAGCAGCTTGGCCGGGGGGGTTCATCAGCCCCAGCATTTT. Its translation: CASSLAGGVHQPQHF. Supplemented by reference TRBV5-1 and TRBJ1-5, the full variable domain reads KAGVTQTPRYLIKTRGQQVTLSCSPISGHRSVSWYQQTPGQGLQFLFEYFSETQRNKGNFPGRFSGRQFSNSRSEMNVSTLELGDSALYLCASSLAGGVHQPQHFGDGTRLSIL.

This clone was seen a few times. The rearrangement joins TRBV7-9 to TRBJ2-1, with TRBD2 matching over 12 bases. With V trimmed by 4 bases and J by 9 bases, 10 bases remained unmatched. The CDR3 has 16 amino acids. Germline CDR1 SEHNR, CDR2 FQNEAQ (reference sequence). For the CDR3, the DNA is TGTGCCAGCAGCTCACCGACTAGCGGGAGTCTTAGTGAGCAGTTCTTC. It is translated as CASSSPTSGSLSEQFF.

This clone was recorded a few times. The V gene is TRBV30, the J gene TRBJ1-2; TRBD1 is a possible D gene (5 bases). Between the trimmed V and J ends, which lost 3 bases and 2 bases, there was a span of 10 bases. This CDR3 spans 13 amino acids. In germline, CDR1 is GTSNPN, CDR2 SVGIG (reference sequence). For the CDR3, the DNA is TGTGCCTGGAGGGGACTCCAGAACTATGGCTACACCTTC. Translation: CAWRGLQNYGYTF.

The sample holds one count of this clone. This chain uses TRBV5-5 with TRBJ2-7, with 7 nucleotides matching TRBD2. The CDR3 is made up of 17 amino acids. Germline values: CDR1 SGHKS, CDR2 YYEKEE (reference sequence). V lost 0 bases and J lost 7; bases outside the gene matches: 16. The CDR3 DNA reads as TGTGCCAGCAGCTTGGCCAATCTCGGGGGAGGGTCGGGTGAGCAGTACTTC. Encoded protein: CASSLANLGGGSGEQYF.

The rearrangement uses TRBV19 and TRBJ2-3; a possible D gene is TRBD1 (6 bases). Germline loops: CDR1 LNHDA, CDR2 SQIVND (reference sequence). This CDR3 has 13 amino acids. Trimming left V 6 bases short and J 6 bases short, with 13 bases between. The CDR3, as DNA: TGTGCCAGTAGGTTACAGGGTCGGGATACGCAGTATTTT. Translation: CASRLQGRDTQYF.

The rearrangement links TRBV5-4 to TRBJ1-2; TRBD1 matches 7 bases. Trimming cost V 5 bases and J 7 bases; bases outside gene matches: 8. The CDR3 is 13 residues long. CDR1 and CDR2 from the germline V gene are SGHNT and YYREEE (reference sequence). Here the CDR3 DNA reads TGTGCCAGCAGACAGGGGTCGGGTCGTGGCTACACCTTC. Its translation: CASRQGSGRGYTF. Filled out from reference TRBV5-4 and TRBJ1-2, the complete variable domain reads ETGVTQSPTHLIKTRGQQVTLRCSSQSGHNTVSWYQQALGQGPQFIFQYYREEENGRGNFPPRFSGLQFPNYSSELNVNALELDDSALYLCASRQGSGRGYTFGSGTRLTVV.

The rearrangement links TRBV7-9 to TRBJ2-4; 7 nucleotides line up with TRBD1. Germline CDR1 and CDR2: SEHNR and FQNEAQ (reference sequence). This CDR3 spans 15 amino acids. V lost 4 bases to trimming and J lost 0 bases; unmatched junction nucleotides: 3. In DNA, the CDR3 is TGTGCCAGCAGCTCGGGACAGAGAGCCAAAAACATTCAGTACTTC. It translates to CASSSGQRAKNIQYF.

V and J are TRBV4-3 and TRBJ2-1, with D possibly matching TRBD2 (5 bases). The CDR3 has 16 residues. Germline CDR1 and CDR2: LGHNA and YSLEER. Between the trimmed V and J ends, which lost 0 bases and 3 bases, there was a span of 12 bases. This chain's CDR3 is CASSQDFVGVYNEQFF. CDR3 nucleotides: TGCGCCAGCAGCCAAGATTTCGTGGGAGTCTACAATGAGCAGTTCTTC.

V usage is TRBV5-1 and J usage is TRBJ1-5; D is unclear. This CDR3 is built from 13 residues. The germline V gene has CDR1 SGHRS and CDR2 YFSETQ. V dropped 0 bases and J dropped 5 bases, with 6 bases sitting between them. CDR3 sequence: CASSLGADQPQHF. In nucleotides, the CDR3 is TGCGCCAGCAGCTTGGGTGCGGATCAGCCCCAGCATTTT.

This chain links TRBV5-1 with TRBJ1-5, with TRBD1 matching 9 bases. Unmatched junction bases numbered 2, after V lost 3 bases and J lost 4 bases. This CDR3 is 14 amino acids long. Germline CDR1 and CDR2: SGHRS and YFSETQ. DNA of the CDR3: TGCGCCAGCAGCTCCGGACAGGGGAATCAGCCCCAGCATTTT. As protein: CASSSGQGNQPQHF.

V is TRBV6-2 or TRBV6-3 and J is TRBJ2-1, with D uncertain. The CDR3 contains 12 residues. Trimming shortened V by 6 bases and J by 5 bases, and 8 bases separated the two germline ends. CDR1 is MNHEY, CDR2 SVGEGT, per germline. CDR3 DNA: TGTGCCAGCAGCCCCTTAAACAATGAGCAGTTCTTC. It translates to CASSPLNNEQFF.

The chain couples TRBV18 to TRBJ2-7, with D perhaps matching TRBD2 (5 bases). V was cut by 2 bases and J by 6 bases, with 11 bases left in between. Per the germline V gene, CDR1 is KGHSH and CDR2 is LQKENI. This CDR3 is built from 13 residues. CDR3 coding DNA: TGTGCCAGCTCACCAATGTGGGGAGCCGAGCAGTACTTC. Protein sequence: CASSPMWGAEQYF.

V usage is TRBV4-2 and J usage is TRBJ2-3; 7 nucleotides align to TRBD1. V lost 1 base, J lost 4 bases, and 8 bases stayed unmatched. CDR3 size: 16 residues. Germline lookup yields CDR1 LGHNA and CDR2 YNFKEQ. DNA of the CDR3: TGTGCCAGCAGCCAAGGACAGGGAACTCTGGCAGATACGCAGTATTTT. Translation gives CASSQGQGTLADTQYF.

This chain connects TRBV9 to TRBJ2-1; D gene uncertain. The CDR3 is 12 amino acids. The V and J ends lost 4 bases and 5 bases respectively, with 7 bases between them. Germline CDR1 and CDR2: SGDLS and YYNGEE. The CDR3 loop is CASSQHDNEQFF. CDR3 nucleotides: TGTGCCAGCAGCCAACATGACAATGAGCAGTTCTTC.

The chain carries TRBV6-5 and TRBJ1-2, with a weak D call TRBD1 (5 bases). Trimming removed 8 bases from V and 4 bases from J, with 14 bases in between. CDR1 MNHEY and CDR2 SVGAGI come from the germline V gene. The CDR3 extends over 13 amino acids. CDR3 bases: TGTGCCAGCCGAAGGGGTTACGGCTATGGCTACACCTTC. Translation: CASRRGYGYGYTF.

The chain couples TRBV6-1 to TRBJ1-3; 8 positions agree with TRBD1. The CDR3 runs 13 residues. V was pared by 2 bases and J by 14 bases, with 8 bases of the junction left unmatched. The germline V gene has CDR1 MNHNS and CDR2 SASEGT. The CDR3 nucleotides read TGTGCCAGCAGTGAAAGGGGACAGGTCATGGTATATTTT. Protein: CASSERGQVMVYF.

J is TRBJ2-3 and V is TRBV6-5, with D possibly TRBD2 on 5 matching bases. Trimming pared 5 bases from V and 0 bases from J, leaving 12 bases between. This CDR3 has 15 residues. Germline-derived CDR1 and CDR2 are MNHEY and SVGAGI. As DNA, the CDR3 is TGTGCCAGCAGTCGCGCTAGCTCTAGCACAGATACGCAGTATTTT. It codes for CASSRASSSTDTQYF.

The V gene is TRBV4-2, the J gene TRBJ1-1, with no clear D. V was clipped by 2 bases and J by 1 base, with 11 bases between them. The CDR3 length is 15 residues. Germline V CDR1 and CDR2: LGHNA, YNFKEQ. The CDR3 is CASSQHRGSNTEAFF. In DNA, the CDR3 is TGTGCCAGCAGCCAACACCGCGGGTCGAACACTGAAGCTTTCTTT.

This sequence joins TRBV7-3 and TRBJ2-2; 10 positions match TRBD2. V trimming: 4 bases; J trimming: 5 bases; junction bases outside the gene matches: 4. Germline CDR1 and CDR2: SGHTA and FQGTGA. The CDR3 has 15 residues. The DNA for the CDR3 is TGTGCCAGCAGCTCGAGAGCGGGAGGGACCGGGGAGCTGTTTTTT. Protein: CASSSRAGGTGELFF.

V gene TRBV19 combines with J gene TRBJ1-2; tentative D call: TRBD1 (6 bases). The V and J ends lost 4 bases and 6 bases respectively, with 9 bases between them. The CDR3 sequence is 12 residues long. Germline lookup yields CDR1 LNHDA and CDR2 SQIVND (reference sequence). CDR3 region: CASSRTVDGYTF. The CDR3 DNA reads TGTGCCAGTAGTAGGACAGTCGATGGCTACACCTTC. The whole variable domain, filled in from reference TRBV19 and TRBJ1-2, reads DGGITQSPKYLFRKEGQNVTLSCEQNLNHDAMYWYRQDPGQGLRLIYYSQIVNDFQKGDIAEGYSVSREKKESFPLTVTSAQKNPTAFYLCASSRTVDGYTFGSGTRLTVV.